This TCR beta chain was obtained from a study of T cell repertoires in cytomegalovirus infection (dated by TCRdb to the late 2010s). Context from the whole study: Donor HLA type was relevant to the analysis, as public TCR beta signatures indicated carriage of CMV infection together with the matching HLA type.

This clonotype showed up just a few times. The antigen this receptor binds is unknown. No clone much larger than this one lies a single base away; base qualities are absent. The junction shows trimming of 6 bases on V and 3 bases on J, and the gene matches do not reach 7 bases of it. Measured from the cysteine to the phenylalanine, the CDR3 is 17 residues long. CDR3 DNA is the only sequence kept; it has 51 bases, read in frame from the first base. Based on the germline V gene, the CDR1 and CDR2 sequences are MNHNS and SASEGT. Sequencer: Illumina HiSeq 1500. Using fastp at Q25 and MiXCR, TCRdb reprocessed the public reads and kept productive beta chains. Rows with one shared CDR3 protein collapse into an entry with the most common genes and DNA. This sample lists 55,000 to 70,000 distinct CDR3 sequences; around 33% were detected once. The ten biggest clones cover about three quarters of the sample. Findings and caveats that apply to the study as a whole: The ex vivo response was dominated by HLA-C-restricted CMV-specific TCR beta clonotypes, and the single most frequent clonotype in two of eight donors was supplied by these HLA-C-restricted clonotypes. Carriers of CMV infection plus the relevant HLA type were discriminated by the cumulative frequency of public TCR beta family members in the study cohort and in an independent roughly 400-donor cohort.

Material for sequencing was PBMCs, sequenced either directly or after in vitro stimulation (not recorded which). The sequence links TRBV6-1 to TRBJ2-2; 13 central nucleotides agree with TRBD2. The origin of this receptor is a human donor in good health (CMV status not recorded). Some clones in this sample may be carry-over from other donors' samples. The nucleotides read TGTGCCAGCAGCGGACTAGCGGGGGCTATACACACCGGGGAGCTGTTTTTT. It translates to CASSGLAGAIHTGELFF.